This T cell receptor beta chain was obtained from a study of monozygotic twins with inflammatory bowel disease. cDNA for TCRalpha and TCRbeta was amplified by nested PCRs of roughly 15 then roughly 10 cycles. With the 5' RACE reads reprocessed, TCRdb shows one record per CDR3 protein and no DNA. The specimen's table records fewer than 450,000 distinct CDR3 sequences. Germline V lookup: CDR1 SGHAT, CDR2 FQNNGV. The CDR3 consists of 14 residues. Study results and limitations: Support was absent for any single strong signal or clonotype linked to IBD. Relative clonotype sharing with others was diminished in IBD patients versus healthy twins, particularly with disease activity.

Comments on this clonotype: Antigen specificity is unknown.

Sequencing input: blood. The J gene is TRBJ2-5, the V gene TRBV11-2; the D gene TCRdb calls, TRBD1, cannot be checked with no DNA. The source of this sequence is a human donor with ulcerative colitis or Crohn's disease, or a healthy co-twin of an affected twin (not recorded which). CDR3 amino acids: CASSPLFGEETQYF. The full variable domain, in which reference TRBV11-2 and TRBJ2-5 provide the parts outside the CDR3, is EAGVAQSPRYKIIEKRQSVAFWCNPISGHATLYWYQQILGQGPKLLIQFQNNGVVDDSQLPKDRFSAERLKGVDSTLKIQPAKLEDSAVYLCASSPLFGEETQYFGPGTRLLVL.